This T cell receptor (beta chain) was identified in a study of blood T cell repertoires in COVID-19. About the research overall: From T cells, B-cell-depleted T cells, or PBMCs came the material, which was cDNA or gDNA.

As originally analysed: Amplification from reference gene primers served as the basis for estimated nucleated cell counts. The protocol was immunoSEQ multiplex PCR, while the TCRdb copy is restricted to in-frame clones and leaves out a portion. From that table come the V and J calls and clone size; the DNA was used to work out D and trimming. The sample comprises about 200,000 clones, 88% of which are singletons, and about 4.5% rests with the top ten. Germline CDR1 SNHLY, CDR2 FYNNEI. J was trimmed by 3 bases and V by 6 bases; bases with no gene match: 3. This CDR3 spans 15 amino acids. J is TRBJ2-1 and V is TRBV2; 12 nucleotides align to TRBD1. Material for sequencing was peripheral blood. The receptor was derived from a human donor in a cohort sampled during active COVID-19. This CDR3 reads CASRRDRGLYNEQFF. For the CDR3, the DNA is TGTGCCAGCAGAAGGGACAGGGGGCTCTACAATGAGCAGTTCTTC.